This T cell receptor (beta chain) derives from a study of CD8 T cells in ankylosing spondylitis. Overall study results and limits: As reported, disease-linked clones showed significant enrichment in matched ankylosing spondylitis synovial fluid. Disease-linked clones were found to be CD8+ and relatively rare in peripheral blood. Fewer than ten highly homologous variants made up a TCR beta motif that seemed to typify ankylosing spondylitis blood.

Preparation of TCR beta libraries was done by quantitative 5'-RACE with molecular barcodes. One entry per CDR3 protein results from TCRdb running MiXCR on the 5' RACE reads. The sample comprises about 25,000 distinct CDR3 sequences, around 2.5% of which are singletons, and roughly 7.7% rests with the top ten. The ends were cut back, 0 bases at V and 3 bases at J, with 15 bases in the middle. The germline CDR1 and CDR2 sequences are SGDLS and YYNGEE. The CDR3 is 16 amino acids. Many counts were recorded for this clonotype. Its matching antigen is unknown. The chain joins TRBV9 to TRBJ1-1; a weak D match, TRBD1 (6 bases). Sequencing was performed on blood, either unsorted or a sorted T cell fraction (not recorded which). The origin of this receptor is a female donor with ankylosing spondylitis or in good health (not recorded which). DNA of the CDR3: TGTGCCAGCAGCGTAGCCCCTGGGGGCAGAGACACTGAAGCTTTCTTT. Residues: CASSVAPGGRDTEAFF.